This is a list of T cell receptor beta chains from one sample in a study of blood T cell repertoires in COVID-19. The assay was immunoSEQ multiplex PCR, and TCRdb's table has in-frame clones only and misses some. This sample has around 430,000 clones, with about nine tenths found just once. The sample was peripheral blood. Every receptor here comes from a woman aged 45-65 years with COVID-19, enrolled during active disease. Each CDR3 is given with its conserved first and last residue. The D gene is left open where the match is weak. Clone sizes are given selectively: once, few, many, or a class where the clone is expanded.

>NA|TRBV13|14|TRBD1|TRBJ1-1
TGTGCCAGCATCGGGCGGACAGGGCTCACTGAAGCTTTCTTT
CASIGRTGLTEAFF
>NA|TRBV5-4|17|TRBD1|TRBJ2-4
TGTGCCAGCAGCCTGACGACAGGGTTCAACGCCAAAAACATTCAGTACTTC
CASSLTTGFNAKNIQYF
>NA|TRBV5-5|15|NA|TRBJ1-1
TGTGCCAGCAGCCCGGAAGGAGTGGGGGGCACTGAAGCTTTCTTT
CASSPEGVGGTEAFF
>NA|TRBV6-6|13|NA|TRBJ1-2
TGTGCCAGCAGGGAGTTATCTAACTATGGCTACACCTTC
CASRELSNYGYTF
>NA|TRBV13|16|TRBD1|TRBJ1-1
TGTGCCAGCAGCTTAGGTGGCAGGGGGCGGAACACTGAAGCTTTCTTT
CASSLGGRGRNTEAFF
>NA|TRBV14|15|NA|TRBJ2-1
TGTGCCAGCAGCCCGACTACGCATACCTACAATGAGCAGTTCTTC
CASSPTTHTYNEQFF
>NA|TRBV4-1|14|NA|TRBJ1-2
TGCGCCAGCAGCCAGGCGGGGGGTAACTATGGCTACACCTTC
CASSQAGGNYGYTF
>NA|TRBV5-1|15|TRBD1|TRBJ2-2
TGCGCCAGCAGCACGGGACAGGTGATCACCGGGGAGCTGTTTTTT
CASSTGQVITGELFF
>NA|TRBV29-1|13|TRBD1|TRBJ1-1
TGCAGCGCAGACAGGGGCCGGGACACTGAAGCTTTCTTT
CSADRGRDTEAFF
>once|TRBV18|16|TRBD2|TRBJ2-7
TGTGCCAGCTCTGGGGGTAGCGGGGGGCCGTCCTACGAGCAGTACTTC
CASSGGSGGPSYEQYF
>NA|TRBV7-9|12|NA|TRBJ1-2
TGTGCCAGCACAGCAGATACTATGGGCTACACCTTC
CASTADTMGYTF
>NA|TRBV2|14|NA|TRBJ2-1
TGTGCCAGCAGGGCAGGGTCAGCCTACAATGAGCAGTTCTTC
CASRAGSAYNEQFF
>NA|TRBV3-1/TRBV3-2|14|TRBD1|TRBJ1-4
TGTGCCAGCAGCCAGGGACAGGCCCATGAAAAACTGTTTTTT
CASSQGQAHEKLFF
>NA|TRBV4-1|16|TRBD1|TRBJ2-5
TGCGCCAGCAGCCCCCACCCCGGGACAGGAGGGGAGACCCAGTACTTC
CASSPHPGTGGETQYF
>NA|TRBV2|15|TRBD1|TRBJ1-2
TGTGCCAGCAGTGAGGAAGGGACAGGGGTCCGGGGCTACACCTTC
CASSEEGTGVRGYTF
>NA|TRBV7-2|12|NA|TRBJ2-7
TGTGCCAGCAGTTATAACGGGTACGAGCAGTACTTC
CASSYNGYEQYF
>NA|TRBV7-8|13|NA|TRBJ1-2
TGTGCCAGCAGCCACAGGGTGGACTATGGCTACACCTTC
CASSHRVDYGYTF
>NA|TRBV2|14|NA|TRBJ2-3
TGTGCCAGCAGTGGAAGGGGTCGCACAGATACGCAGTATTTT
CASSGRGRTDTQYF
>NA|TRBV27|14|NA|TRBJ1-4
TGTGCCAGCGGCCCTCCTGCAACTAATGAAAAACTGTTTTTT
CASGPPATNEKLFF
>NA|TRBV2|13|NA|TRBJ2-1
TGTGCCAGCATACTTGGCTCCTACAATGAGCAGTTCTTC
CASILGSYNEQFF
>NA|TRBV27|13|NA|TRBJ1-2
TGTGCCAGCAGTTTTCAGCGAGAGGAAGGCTACACCTTC
CASSFQREEGYTF
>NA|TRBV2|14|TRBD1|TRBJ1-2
TGTGCCAGCAGTGAAGAGGGGGCTGTCTATGGCTACACCTTC
CASSEEGAVYGYTF
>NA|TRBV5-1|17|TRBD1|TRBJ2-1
TGCGCCAGCAGCTTGGCACCCGGGACAGGTACCTACAATGAGCAGTTCTTC
CASSLAPGTGTYNEQFF
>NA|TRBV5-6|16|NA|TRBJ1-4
TGTGCCAGCAGCCGCCCGGGAGTCGGGGCTAATGAAAAACTGTTTTTT
CASSRPGVGANEKLFF
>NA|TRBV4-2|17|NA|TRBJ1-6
TGTGCCAGCAGCCAAGTTCAGATAAGCTCCTATAATTCACCCCTCCACTTT
CASSQVQISSYNSPLHF
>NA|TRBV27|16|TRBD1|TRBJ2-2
TGTGCCAGCAGTTTAGAGGGACAGGGGGGTACCGGGGAGCTGTTTTTT
CASSLEGQGGTGELFF
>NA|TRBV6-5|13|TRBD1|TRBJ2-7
TGTGCCATCGGACAGGGGCTCTCCTACGAGCAGTACTTC
CAIGQGLSYEQYF
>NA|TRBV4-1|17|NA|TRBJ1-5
TGCGCCAGCAGCCAACAAATTGGGGACACGACCCATCAGCCCCAGCATTTT
CASSQQIGDTTHQPQHF
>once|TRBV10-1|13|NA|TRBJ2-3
TGCGCCAGCAGTGAACAGAACACAGATACGCAGTATTTT
CASSEQNTDTQYF
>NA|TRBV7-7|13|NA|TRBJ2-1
TGTGCCAGCAGCCCCCGGACTAACAATGAGCAGTTCTTC
CASSPRTNNEQFF
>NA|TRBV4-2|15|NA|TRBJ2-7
TGTGCCAGCAGCCAAGATTACACGAGAGGCGACGAGCAGTACTTC
CASSQDYTRGDEQYF
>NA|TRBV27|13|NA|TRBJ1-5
TGTGCCAGCAAGGAGAGGGAGGGACAGCCCCAGCATTTT
CASKEREGQPQHF
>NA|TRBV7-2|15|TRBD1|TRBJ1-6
TGTGCCAGCAGCTTAGACAGGGGCATAGATTCACCCCTCCACTTT
CASSLDRGIDSPLHF
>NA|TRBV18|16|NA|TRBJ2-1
TGTGCCAGCTCTACCGATGCCCAGCGGTTTTACAATGAGCAGTTCTTC
CASSTDAQRFYNEQFF
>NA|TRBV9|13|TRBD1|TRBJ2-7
TGTGCCAGCAGCGTAGTGACAGGGGGCGAGCAGTACTTC
CASSVVTGGEQYF
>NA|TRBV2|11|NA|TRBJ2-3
TGTGCCGGGGGAGGCCCAGATACGCAGTATTTT
CAGGGPDTQYF
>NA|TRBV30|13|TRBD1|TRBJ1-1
TGTGCCTGGAGTGTCCAGGGGGACACTGAAGCTTTCTTT
CAWSVQGDTEAFF
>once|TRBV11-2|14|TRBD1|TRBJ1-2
TGTGCCAGCAGCGGGGACAGGGGGCGGGATGGCTACACCTTC
CASSGDRGRDGYTF
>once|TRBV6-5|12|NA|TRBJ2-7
TGTGCCAGCAACCAGAAGGGGTACGAGCAGTACTTC
CASNQKGYEQYF
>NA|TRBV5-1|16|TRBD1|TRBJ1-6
TGCGCCAGCAGCTTGGAGGGGACAGGGGATAATTCACCCCTCCACTTT
CASSLEGTGDNSPLHF
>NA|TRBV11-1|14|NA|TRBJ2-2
TGTGCCAGCAGCTTGACGAGGTTAACCGGGGAGCTGTTTTTT
CASSLTRLTGELFF
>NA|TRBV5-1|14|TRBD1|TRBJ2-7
TGCGCCAGCAGATCTGGACAGGATTCCTACGAGCAGTACTTC
CASRSGQDSYEQYF
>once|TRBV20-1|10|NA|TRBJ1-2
TGCAGTGCTAGTATAGATGGCTACACCTTC
CSASIDGYTF
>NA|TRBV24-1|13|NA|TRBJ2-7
TGTGCCACCGGAGGGAGACGGTCCTACGAGCAGTACTTC
CATGGRRSYEQYF
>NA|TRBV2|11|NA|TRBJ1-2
TGTGCCCCCCGGGGGAACTATGGCTACACCTTC
CAPRGNYGYTF
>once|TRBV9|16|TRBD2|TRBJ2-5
TGTGCCAGCAGCCCCTTCGGCGGGGGGTCAGGGGAGACCCAGTACTTC
CASSPFGGGSGETQYF
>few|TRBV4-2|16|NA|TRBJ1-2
TGTGCCAGCAGCCAAGCCCTGTTGGAGGGGAGCTATGGCTACACCTTC
CASSQALLEGSYGYTF
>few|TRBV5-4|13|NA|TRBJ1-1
TGTGCCAGCAGCTTGCTAGGGAGCGCTGAAGCTTTCTTT
CASSLLGSAEAFF
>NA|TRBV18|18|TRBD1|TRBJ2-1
TGTGCCAGCTCACCCCAGACCGTCGGACAGGGGATCCACAATGAGCAGTTCTTC
CASSPQTVGQGIHNEQFF
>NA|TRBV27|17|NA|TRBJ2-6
TGTGCCAGCAGAGGGCAGGGTGGTTTTTCTGGGGCCAACGTCCTGACTTTC
CASRGQGGFSGANVLTF
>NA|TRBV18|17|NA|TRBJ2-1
TGTGCCAGCTCACACGAACGGGTAACGAGCTCCTACAATGAGCAGTTCTTC
CASSHERVTSSYNEQFF
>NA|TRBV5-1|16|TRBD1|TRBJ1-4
TGCGCCAGCAGCTCCTTGCCGGGACAGGTTAATGAAAAACTGTTTTTT
CASSSLPGQVNEKLFF
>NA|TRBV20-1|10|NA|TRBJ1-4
TGCAGTGTCATCAGTGAAAAACTGTTTTTT
CSVISEKLFF